This T cell receptor beta chain is from a study of response to subunit inactivated influenza vaccine. Study-wide results and limits: The authors put forward the suggestion that each seasonal influenza vaccination may bring in only a limited number of new T cells.

The trim removed 7 bases at V and 3 bases at J, leaving 8 bases unmatched. In germline, CDR1 is ENHRY, CDR2 SYGVKD. The CDR3 is made up of 14 amino acids. TCRdb reanalysed the RT-PCR reads using MiXCR and keeps one entry per CDR3 protein. The data show around 500,000 distinct CDR3 sequences, roughly 11% seen once. This clonotype has a handful of counts. Its antigen remains unidentified. V gene TRBV10-3 combines with J gene TRBJ2-7; TRBD2 aligns across 8 bases. The sequence came from a man aged 50 or older who received an inactivated influenza vaccine. The input for sequencing was PBMCs from blood, taken 45 days after vaccination. The CDR3 region is CAIMRAGEYYEQYF. CDR3 in DNA: TGTGCCATCATGAGAGCGGGAGAGTACTACGAGCAGTACTTC.